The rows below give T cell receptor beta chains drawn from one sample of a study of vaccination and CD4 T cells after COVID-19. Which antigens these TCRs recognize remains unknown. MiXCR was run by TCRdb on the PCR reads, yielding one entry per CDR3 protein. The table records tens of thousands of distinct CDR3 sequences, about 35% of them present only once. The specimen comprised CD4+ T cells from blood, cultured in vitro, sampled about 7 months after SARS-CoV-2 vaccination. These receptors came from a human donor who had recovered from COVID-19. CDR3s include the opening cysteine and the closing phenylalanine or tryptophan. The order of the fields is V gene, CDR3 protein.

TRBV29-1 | CSVKGASYEQYF
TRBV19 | CASRTGGGQSYEQYF
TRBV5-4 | CASSGQGNYGYTF
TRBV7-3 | CASSFGAGNTGELFF
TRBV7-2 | CASSSTSGLYNEQFF
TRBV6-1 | CASRKTGGSNQPQHF
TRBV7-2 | CASSSGDTGTATYYEQYF
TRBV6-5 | CASSYLSGSGVEQYF
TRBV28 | CASSRPGPGEETQYF
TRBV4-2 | CASSWGRDTGCTF